This T cell receptor (beta chain) is drawn from a study of T cell repertoires in cytomegalovirus infection. Study information: Based on public TCR beta signatures, there were indications of CMV infection and of a matching HLA type. Broader study findings: HLA-C-restricted CMV-specific TCR beta clonotypes prevailed in the ex vivo response.

Germline CDR1 is MNHEY and CDR2 is SVGEGT. The CDR3 runs to 13 residues. The V and J ends lost 7 bases and 1 base respectively, with 10 bases between them. With regard to this clonotype: Antigen: not known.

TCRdb reprocessed the reads via MiXCR and lists one record per CDR3 protein. There are about a million distinct CDR3 sequences in the sample; roughly a third occur only once, and around 15% lies in the top ten. The rearrangement uses TRBV6-2 or TRBV6-3 and TRBJ1-1; no firm D call. The sequencing here drew on cultured CD8+ T cells from PBMCs, taken from culture after CMV antigen stimulation. This receptor was obtained from a human donor in good health (CMV status not recorded). Some clones in this sample may be carry-over from other donors' samples. The CDR3 here is CASILDGNTEAFF. As DNA, the CDR3 is TGTGCCAGCATTCTGGACGGGAACACTGAAGCTTTCTTT.